The entry that follows covers one T cell receptor (beta chain) sequence. Its antigen is as yet unknown. This sample is drawn from a study of T cell responses to AZD1222 COVID-19 vaccine. Study-level results: Researchers took repertoire samples only after the peak T cell response had come. In a largely white British group with more females than males, clonal diversity was possibly underestimated. The span of vaccine-associated CD4 TCRs extended across spike, with dominance at 160-218 and 743-854.

Germline lookup yields CDR1 ENHRY and CDR2 SYGVKD. V lost 4 bases and J lost 5, with 14 bases in between. The CDR3 has 14 residues. The analysis combined second doses at about 4 or about 12 weeks. Sequencing was performed with immunoSEQ multiplex PCR; in TCRdb, only in-frame clones are kept and a portion is missing. The sample consists of 90,000 to 120,000 clones, 87% of them appearing once. The input for sequencing was peripheral blood, taken 28 days after the second AZD1222 dose. This sequence originates from an adult who received the AZD1222 COVID-19 vaccine. The chain couples TRBV10-3 to TRBJ1-2, with D possibly TRBD1 on 5 matching bases. CDR3 coding DNA: TGTGCCATCAGTGGGGACGGCGTGGGGTATGGCTACACCTTC. This gives the protein CAISGDGVGYGYTF.